Listed below are T cell receptor beta chains from one sample, sequenced in a study of T cell repertoires and HLA-DP antigens. Antigens for these TCRs are unknown. The table came from immunoSEQ multiplex PCR; TCRdb's copy has only in-frame clones and leaves some out. The sample holds 65,000 to 90,000 clones, about 82% seen once. Sequenced input: CD4+ T cells from PBMCs. These receptor sequences come from a man in his 60s in good health and CMV-seronegative. Each CDR3 is given with its conserved first and last residue. A D gene is named only where the DNA matches it firmly. Clone size is stated in some rows and not others, as once, few, many or a class when expanded.

abundance: .; d_gene: .; v_gene: TRBV7-9; j_gene: TRBJ2-3; CDR3nt: TGTGCCAGCAGCCCGGCAGGGGGGAGTTGGGCCACAGATACGCAGTATTTT; CDR3aa: CASSPAGGSWATDTQYF
abundance: .; d_gene: .; v_gene: TRBV7-9; j_gene: TRBJ2-5; CDR3nt: TGTGCCAGCAGCTTTGATTTTGGAGGACGGACGCAAGAGACCCAGTACTTC; CDR3aa: CASSFDFGGRTQETQYF
abundance: .; d_gene: .; v_gene: TRBV27; j_gene: TRBJ1-2; CDR3nt: TGTGCCAGCAGGCTGGGACGGGACTATGGCTACACCTTC; CDR3aa: CASRLGRDYGYTF
abundance: once; d_gene: TRBD1; v_gene: TRBV11-2; j_gene: TRBJ1-1; CDR3nt: TGTGCCAGCAGCTTAGATCTCGCAGGGGGTGGTACTGAAGCTTTCTTT; CDR3aa: CASSLDLAGGGTEAFF
abundance: once; d_gene: .; v_gene: TRBV18; j_gene: TRBJ2-5; CDR3nt: TGTGCCAGCTCACCCAACCGACAGGTTTCAGGGACCCAGTACTTC; CDR3aa: CASSPNRQVSGTQYF
abundance: .; d_gene: .; v_gene: TRBV5-1; j_gene: TRBJ1-1; CDR3nt: TGCGCCAGCAGCCTGGCTAATCCGAACACTGAAGCTTTCTTT; CDR3aa: CASSLANPNTEAFF
abundance: .; d_gene: .; v_gene: TRBV10-1; j_gene: TRBJ2-6; CDR3nt: TGCGCCAGCAGTGACGCAGCTGGGGCCAACGTCCTGACTTTC; CDR3aa: CASSDAAGANVLTF
abundance: .; d_gene: TRBD1; v_gene: TRBV19; j_gene: TRBJ2-2; CDR3nt: TGTGCCAGTAGTATCCGACAGGGGGCGCGGATCGGGGAGCTGTTTTTT; CDR3aa: CASSIRQGARIGELFF
abundance: .; d_gene: .; v_gene: TRBV7-9; j_gene: TRBJ1-6; CDR3nt: TGTGCCAGCAGCCCATGGCTTAGCTCCTATAATTCACCCCTCCACTTT; CDR3aa: CASSPWLSSYNSPLHF
abundance: .; d_gene: TRBD2; v_gene: TRBV7-9; j_gene: TRBJ2-3; CDR3nt: TGTGCCAGCAGCTTTCCGGGACTAGCAGTTAAGAAGGACACAGATACGCAGTATTTT; CDR3aa: CASSFPGLAVKKDTDTQYF
abundance: .; d_gene: .; v_gene: TRBV19; j_gene: TRBJ1-2; CDR3nt: TGTGCCAGTAGTATAGACGAGAGGATAGGTGGCTACACCTTC; CDR3aa: CASSIDERIGGYTF
abundance: .; d_gene: .; v_gene: TRBV27; j_gene: TRBJ2-4; CDR3nt: TGTGCCAGCAGTTTATCCCGCGAATACATTCAGTACTTC; CDR3aa: CASSLSREYIQYF
abundance: .; d_gene: .; v_gene: TRBV27; j_gene: TRBJ1-4; CDR3nt: TGTGCCAGCAGCTCAAATCGCGGAGAAAAACTGTTTTTT; CDR3aa: CASSSNRGEKLFF
abundance: .; d_gene: TRBD2; v_gene: TRBV7-6; j_gene: TRBJ2-3; CDR3nt: TGTGCCAGCAGCTTAGCTCTAGCGGGAGCCACAGATACGCAGTATTTT; CDR3aa: CASSLALAGATDTQYF
abundance: once; d_gene: .; v_gene: TRBV9; j_gene: TRBJ1-2; CDR3nt: TGTGCCAGCAGCGCTCTAGGGTCTACTAACTATGGCTACACCTTC; CDR3aa: CASSALGSTNYGYTF
abundance: .; d_gene: .; v_gene: TRBV19; j_gene: TRBJ1-2; CDR3nt: TGTGCCAGTAGTCTGACAGGAGCTAACTATGGCTACACCTTC; CDR3aa: CASSLTGANYGYTF
abundance: .; d_gene: .; v_gene: TRBV6-5; j_gene: TRBJ1-6; CDR3nt: TGTGCCAGCAGTTACTCGGACAGCTATAATTCACCCCTCCACTTT; CDR3aa: CASSYSDSYNSPLHF
abundance: .; d_gene: .; v_gene: TRBV9; j_gene: TRBJ2-1; CDR3nt: TGTGCCAGCAGCGTAGGTTTCGGGGTCGAGCAGTTCTTC; CDR3aa: CASSVGFGVEQFF
abundance: .; d_gene: .; v_gene: TRBV19; j_gene: TRBJ1-2; CDR3nt: TGTGCCAGTAGCCCTCCCCAGGGTTTTGGTGGCTACACCTTC; CDR3aa: CASSPPQGFGGYTF
abundance: .; d_gene: TRBD1; v_gene: TRBV7-2; j_gene: TRBJ2-6; CDR3nt: TGTGCCAGCAGCTTAGTCAGGACAGGGAGTTCTGGGGCCAACGTCCTGACTTTC; CDR3aa: CASSLVRTGSSGANVLTF
abundance: .; d_gene: .; v_gene: TRBV27; j_gene: TRBJ2-7; CDR3nt: TGTGCCAGCAGTTTCAACAGCTATAGCTCCTACGAGCAGTACTTC; CDR3aa: CASSFNSYSSYEQYF
abundance: .; d_gene: .; v_gene: TRBV19; j_gene: TRBJ1-1; CDR3nt: TGTGCCAGTAGTGACAGCCGGAGGGCCCTAGGAGCTTTCTTT; CDR3aa: CASSDSRRALGAFF
abundance: .; d_gene: .; v_gene: TRBV6-6; j_gene: TRBJ2-7; CDR3nt: TGTGCCAGCAGCCCCAGCGCGGTTCAGGGAGCCTACGAGCAGTACTTC; CDR3aa: CASSPSAVQGAYEQYF
abundance: .; d_gene: .; v_gene: TRBV18; j_gene: TRBJ1-1; CDR3nt: TGTGCCAGCTCACTCCATAATACAGGGAACACTGAAGCTTTCTTT; CDR3aa: CASSLHNTGNTEAFF
abundance: .; d_gene: .; v_gene: TRBV29-1; j_gene: TRBJ1-2; CDR3nt: TGCAGCGTTGGGGGACAAGGCTATGGCTACACCTTC; CDR3aa: CSVGGQGYGYTF
abundance: .; d_gene: TRBD1; v_gene: TRBV7-2; j_gene: TRBJ1-5; CDR3nt: TGTGCCAGCAGCAGCGACAGGGAACAGCCCCAGCATTTT; CDR3aa: CASSSDREQPQHF
abundance: .; d_gene: TRBD1; v_gene: TRBV7-3; j_gene: TRBJ1-1; CDR3nt: TGTGCCAGCAGCGCCCCGGACAGGGGGCTTTTTTCGGCTTTCTTT; CDR3aa: CASSAPDRGLFSAFF
abundance: .; d_gene: TRBD2; v_gene: TRBV5-4; j_gene: TRBJ2-1; CDR3nt: TGTGCCAGCAGCTTATTGGGCGGGGGGGAGTTCTTC; CDR3aa: CASSLLGGGEFF
abundance: few; d_gene: .; v_gene: TRBV2; j_gene: TRBJ1-1; CDR3nt: TGTGCCAGCACGCGGGTTAATACTGAAGCTTTCTTT; CDR3aa: CASTRVNTEAFF
abundance: once; d_gene: TRBD1; v_gene: TRBV19; j_gene: TRBJ1-1; CDR3nt: TGTGCCAGTAGAAACAGGGGTAACACTGAAGCTTTCTTT; CDR3aa: CASRNRGNTEAFF
abundance: .; d_gene: .; v_gene: TRBV5-6; j_gene: TRBJ1-2; CDR3nt: TGTGCCAGCAGCTTGTGGCGGGGGCACTATGGCTACACCTTC; CDR3aa: CASSLWRGHYGYTF
abundance: .; d_gene: TRBD1; v_gene: TRBV7-2; j_gene: TRBJ2-5; CDR3nt: TGTGCCAGCAGCTTAGGGGGACAGGGACGGGAGGCCCAGTACTTC; CDR3aa: CASSLGGQGREAQYF
abundance: .; d_gene: .; v_gene: TRBV9; j_gene: TRBJ1-5; CDR3nt: TGTGCCAGCAGCGTAGACGGATACAGGGATCAGCCCCAGCATTTT; CDR3aa: CASSVDGYRDQPQHF
abundance: .; d_gene: .; v_gene: TRBV6-1; j_gene: TRBJ1-2; CDR3nt: TGTGCCAGCAGTGAAATAGGTCTCGGGTTAGTGGGTCTCACCTTC; CDR3aa: CASSEIGLGLVGLTF
abundance: .; d_gene: .; v_gene: TRBV27; j_gene: TRBJ1-1; CDR3nt: TGTGCCAGCAGTTTAAGGTCGGGGGGAGTGACTGAAGCTTTCTTT; CDR3aa: CASSLRSGGVTEAFF
abundance: .; d_gene: .; v_gene: TRBV11-2; j_gene: TRBJ1-6; CDR3nt: TGTGCCAGCAGCTTAGGGGGGCAGGGAGAGTCACCCCTCCACTTT; CDR3aa: CASSLGGQGESPLHF
abundance: .; d_gene: .; v_gene: TRBV5-1; j_gene: TRBJ2-3; CDR3nt: TGCGCCAGCAGCTTGGAGAGGGGAGATACGCAGTATTTT; CDR3aa: CASSLERGDTQYF
abundance: .; d_gene: .; v_gene: TRBV19; j_gene: TRBJ1-2; CDR3nt: TGTGCCAGTAGGCTCACCGCAGGGAACTATGGCTACACCTTC; CDR3aa: CASRLTAGNYGYTF
abundance: .; d_gene: .; v_gene: TRBV7-9; j_gene: TRBJ1-1; CDR3nt: TGTGCCAGCAGCCCCACCTCTAGGGGGGGTACTGAAGCTTTCTTT; CDR3aa: CASSPTSRGGTEAFF
abundance: .; d_gene: .; v_gene: TRBV5-1; j_gene: TRBJ2-1; CDR3nt: TGCGCCAGCAGCTTGAGGAATGAGCAGTTCTTC; CDR3aa: CASSLRNEQFF
abundance: .; d_gene: TRBD1; v_gene: TRBV10-3; j_gene: TRBJ2-1; CDR3nt: TGTGCCATCAGTGAGTCACTCGGGACAGGGTTTCACAATGAGCAGTTCTTC; CDR3aa: CAISESLGTGFHNEQFF